A selection of T cell receptor beta chains follows, all from one sample in a study of beta chain features in type 1 diabetes. Using immunoSEQ multiplex PCR, the repertoire was profiled, and TCRdb retains in-frame clones only, with some absent. The sample includes 600,000 or so clones, about 14% of them seen just once. Sequencing input: naive CD4+ T cells from blood. These TCRs come from a man aged 18 to 30 with type 1 diabetes. CDR3s include the opening cysteine and the closing phenylalanine or tryptophan. D genes are given only for firm matches. Not all rows give a size; the values are once, few, many and, for expanded clones, a class.

V,D,J,size,CDR3,DNA
TRBV19,.,TRBJ2-7,.,CATPIAVVPGEFVEYF,TGTGCCACTCCTATTGCCGTCGTCCCCGGCGAATTCGTGGAATACTTC
TRBV5-1,.,TRBJ2-3,.,CASSDAGTFFTDTQYF,TGCGCCAGCAGCGATGCCGGGACTTTCTTCACAGATACGCAGTATTTT
TRBV27,TRBD2,TRBJ2-1,few,CASSLTSGDYNEQFF,TGTGCCAGCAGTTTAACTAGCGGGGACTACAATGAGCAGTTCTTC
TRBV4-1,.,TRBJ2-2,few,CASSQVVGRRYTGELFF,TGCGCCAGCAGCCAAGTCGTCGGGAGAAGGTACACCGGGGAGCTGTTTTTT
TRBV5-4,.,TRBJ1-2,.,CASSLMISGHGYTF,TGTGCCAGCAGCTTAATGATATCTGGGCACGGCTACACCTTC
TRBV6-6,.,TRBJ1-4,few,CASSWGAGEKLFF,TGTGCCAGCAGCTGGGGGGCTGGGGAAAAACTGTTTTTT
TRBV7-9,.,TRBJ2-2,.,CASLAGELFF,TGTGCCAGCTTAGCCGGGGAGCTGTTTTTT
TRBV11-1,.,TRBJ2-5,.,CASSLTWGVEETQYF,TGTGCCAGCAGCCTGACCTGGGGGGTTGAAGAGACCCAGTACTTC
TRBV28,TRBD1,TRBJ2-5,.,CASIMDRGETQYF,TGTGCCAGCATCATGGACAGGGGAGAGACCCAGTACTTC
TRBV28,.,TRBJ1-2,.,CASSLFDGYTF,TGTGCCAGCAGTTTATTCGATGGCTACACCTTC
TRBV6-5,.,TRBJ1-2,few,CASSYSQTQSYGYTF,TGTGCCAGCAGTTACTCCCAAACCCAGTCCTATGGCTACACCTTC
TRBV2,.,TRBJ2-5,.,CASREEIRTQQETQYF,TGTGCCAGCAGGGAAGAGATAAGAACTCAACAAGAGACCCAGTACTTC
TRBV19,.,TRBJ2-7,.,CASSIGHLYEQYF,TGTGCCAGTAGTATCGGGCACCTCTACGAGCAGTACTTC
TRBV25-1,.,TRBJ2-7,few,CASTGTTAYEQYF,TGTGCCAGCACAGGGACAACCGCCTACGAGCAGTACTTC
TRBV19,.,TRBJ1-6,.,CASRNPRGNSPLHF,TGTGCCAGTAGGAACCCGAGGGGGAATTCACCCCTCCACTTT
TRBV4-3,.,TRBJ2-5,.,CASSQDYGTQYF,TGCGCCAGCAGCCAAGATTACGGGACCCAGTACTTC
TRBV28,TRBD2,TRBJ2-5,few,CASSKLAGGPSLGETQYF,TGTGCCAGCAGCAAACTAGCGGGGGGGCCGAGTCTTGGCGAGACCCAGTACTTC
TRBV18,TRBD2,TRBJ2-4,.,CASSEAGGPGYIQYF,TGTGCCAGCTCAGAAGCGGGAGGGCCCGGATACATTCAGTACTTC
TRBV5-6,.,TRBJ2-3,.,CASSSTSRRTAADTQYF,TGTGCCAGCAGCTCGACTTCGCGACGGACTGCGGCAGATACGCAGTATTTT
TRBV30,TRBD1,TRBJ1-1,few,CAWSPPGGWDTEAFF,TGTGCCTGGAGTCCCCCAGGGGGCTGGGACACTGAAGCTTTCTTT
TRBV4-2,TRBD2,TRBJ2-7,few,CASSQNSGTSLYEQYF,TGTGCCAGCAGCCAGAATAGCGGGACTAGCTTGTACGAGCAGTACTTC
TRBV5-4,.,TRBJ2-3,few,CASSLRDGSTDTQYF,TGTGCCAGCAGCCTCAGGGACGGTAGCACAGATACGCAGTATTTT
TRBV6-5,.,TRBJ1-5,.,CASSQTENQPQHF,TGTGCCAGCAGTCAGACGGAGAATCAGCCCCAGCATTTT
TRBV29-1,.,TRBJ2-5,few,CSVARTIQETQYF,TGCAGCGTCGCTAGGACTATTCAAGAGACCCAGTACTTC
TRBV6-6,.,TRBJ2-6,few,CATVDSALSGANVLTF,TGTGCCACCGTTGACAGCGCCCTCTCTGGGGCCAACGTCCTGACTTTC
TRBV4-3,TRBD2,TRBJ2-3,few,CASSQEGAGVAVDTQYF,TGCGCCAGCAGCCAAGAAGGAGCGGGGGTGGCGGTTGATACGCAGTATTTT
TRBV4-1,TRBD1,TRBJ1-2,.,CASSPGQGASYGYTF,TGCGCCAGCAGCCCAGGACAGGGGGCATCCTATGGCTACACCTTC
TRBV9,TRBD1,TRBJ2-1,few,CASSPRDRGSPSYNEQFF,TGTGCCAGCAGCCCACGGGACAGGGGGAGTCCCTCCTACAATGAGCAGTTCTTC
TRBV30,.,TRBJ2-7,.,CAWTASSYEQYF,TGTGCCTGGACCGCGAGCTCCTACGAGCAGTACTTC
TRBV9,TRBD1,TRBJ1-1,.,CASSVVDRGRNTEAFF,TGTGCCAGCAGCGTAGTCGACAGGGGGCGAAACACTGAAGCTTTCTTT
TRBV7-2,TRBD1,TRBJ1-5,few,CASSLGQGQSQPQHF,TGTGCCAGCAGCCTGGGACAGGGTCAGAGTCAGCCCCAGCATTTT
TRBV29-1,.,TRBJ2-2,few,CSFDQGNTGELFF,TGCAGCTTTGATCAGGGGAACACCGGGGAGCTGTTTTTT
TRBV29-1,TRBD1,TRBJ2-5,.,CSADPEQGNQETQYF,TGCAGCGCCGACCCCGAACAGGGGAATCAAGAGACCCAGTACTTC
TRBV7-9,.,TRBJ2-4,many,CASTKAGATNIQYF,TGTGCCAGCACCAAGGCAGGGGCTACAAACATTCAGTACTTC
TRBV9,TRBD1,TRBJ1-2,few,CASSVGGQGSNYGYTF,TGTGCCAGCAGCGTCGGGGGACAGGGTTCTAACTATGGCTACACCTTC
TRBV4-3,.,TRBJ2-3,few,CASSQGERDTQYF,TGCGCCAGCAGCCAGGGCGAGCGGGATACGCAGTATTTT
TRBV21-1,.,TRBJ1-3,few,CASSKPGQILCCSGNTIYF,TGTGCCAGCAGCAAACCGGGACAGATCCTGTGTTGCTCTGGAAACACCATATATTTT
TRBV30,.,TRBJ1-2,few,CAWIRTVNYGYTF,TGTGCCTGGATCCGAACAGTCAACTATGGCTACACCTTC
TRBV7-9,.,TRBJ1-5,.,CASSPVNQPQHF,TGTGCCAGCAGCCCAGTAAATCAGCCCCAGCATTTT
TRBV7-2,.,TRBJ2-3,few,CASSLIGGPSTDTQYF,TGTGCCAGCAGCTTAATCGGGGGACCTAGCACAGATACGCAGTATTTT
TRBV28,.,TRBJ1-2,.,CASSSKKWVPAGYGYTF,TGTGCCAGCAGTTCAAAAAAATGGGTCCCGGCGGGCTATGGCTACACCTTC
TRBV4-3,TRBD1,TRBJ1-5,.,CASSQDRTGYQPQHF,TGCGCCAGCAGCCAAGATCGGACAGGGTATCAGCCCCAGCATTTT
TRBV28,TRBD1,TRBJ2-7,.,CASRTGTGVSLEQYF,TGTGCCAGCAGGACCGGGACAGGGGTCTCTCTTGAGCAGTACTTC
TRBV5-1,.,TRBJ2-5,few,CASSLIQETQYF,TGCGCCAGCAGCTTGATCCAAGAGACCCAGTACTTC
TRBV28,.,TRBJ2-7,.,CASSSGFGTLAYEQYF,TGTGCCAGCAGTTCTGGGTTCGGGACTCTCGCCTACGAGCAGTACTTC
TRBV30,.,TRBJ1-2,once,CACRRGGTNYGYTF,TGTGCCTGCAGAAGAGGGGGTACTAACTATGGCTACACCTTC
TRBV7-9,TRBD2,TRBJ2-7,.,CASSSNSGLAGPYEQYF,TGTGCCAGCAGCTCCAACTCGGGACTAGCGGGCCCCTACGAGCAGTACTTC
TRBV18,TRBD2,TRBJ2-1,.,CASSQGLAGASSYNEQFF,TGTGCCAGCTCCCAAGGACTAGCGGGGGCCTCCTCCTACAATGAGCAGTTCTTC
TRBV2,.,TRBJ2-3,few,CASGLTDTQYF,TGTGCCAGCGGTCTCACAGATACGCAGTATTTT
TRBV30,.,TRBJ1-2,.,CAWSSLTYYGYTF,TGTGCCTGGAGTAGCCTGACCTACTATGGCTACACCTTC
TRBV10-3,.,TRBJ2-4,.,CAISGEGTWGKNIQYF,TGTGCCATCAGTGGGGAGGGGACATGGGGCAAAAACATTCAGTACTTC
TRBV2,.,TRBJ2-1,.,CASRAGAGYNEQFF,TGTGCCAGCAGGGCCGGGGCGGGCTACAATGAGCAGTTCTTC
TRBV7-6,TRBD1,TRBJ1-4,few,CASSDDRGREKLFF,TGTGCCAGCAGCGACGACAGGGGGAGAGAAAAACTGTTTTTT
TRBV7-2,.,TRBJ2-2,.,CASSFDTGELFF,TGTGCCAGCAGCTTCGACACCGGGGAGCTGTTTTTT
TRBV5-1,.,TRBJ2-7,few,CASRAGKSIITYEQYF,TGCGCCAGCAGGGCCGGGAAATCGATAATAACCTACGAGCAGTACTTC